Presented here are 19 T cell receptor beta chains from one specimen sequenced in a study of beta chain features in type 1 diabetes. Antigen specificity for these receptors is unknown. Study-wide findings and caveats: Type 1 diabetes patients showed a moderate but significant shortening of TCRB CDR3s in all four CD4+ subsets.

Of the isolated RNA, all was reverse transcribed, and so the sequenced material was expressed TCRB transcripts. The method was immunoSEQ multiplex PCR; TCRdb's version includes in-frame clones alone and lacks a portion of them. Among 150,000 to 200,000 clones listed, about 9% were seen once. Sequenced input: central memory CD4+ T cells from blood. The receptors shown here come from a young woman with type 1 diabetes.

The chain uses TRBV5-1 and TRBJ2-5; 7 nucleotides line up with TRBD1. Per the germline V gene, CDR1 is SGHRS and CDR2 is YFSETQ. This CDR3 has 16 amino acids. Trimming took 5 bases from V and 5 from J; bases not matched to a gene: 15. The CDR3 region has the DNA TGCGCCAGCAGTCCGGCTCACAGGGGTCTGGGGGAGACCCAGTACTTC. This gives the protein CASSPAHRGLGETQYF.

This clone has more than one count but fewer than ten. This chain joins TRBV15 and TRBJ1-1, with 7 bases fitting TRBD1. Germline-derived CDR1 and CDR2 are LNHNV and YYDKDF (reference sequence). Germline trimming cut 1 base from V and 1 base from J; bases unmatched to any gene: 0. The CDR3 is made up of 14 amino acids. The CDR3 DNA reads as TGTGCCACCAGCAGAGGGACAGGGAACACTGAAGCTTTCTTT. Its translation is CATSRGTGNTEAFF.

The sample holds a few counts of this clone. This chain connects TRBV7-9 to TRBJ1-1, with 8 nucleotides matching TRBD1. Trimming at V came to 7 bases and at J to 5 bases, leaving 6 bases not matched to a gene. Germline V gene lookup returns CDR1 SEHNR and CDR2 FQNEAQ (reference sequence). The CDR3 sequence is 13 residues long. The CDR3 loop reads CASTQGAGTEAFF. In DNA form, the CDR3 reads TGTGCCAGCACCCAGGGGGCCGGGACTGAAGCTTTCTTT. Using reference TRBV7-9 and TRBJ1-1 for the parts outside the CDR3, the full variable domain is DTGVSQNPRHKITKRGQNVTFRCDPISEHNRLYWYRQTLGQGPEFLTYFQNEAQLEKSRLLSDRFSAERPKGSFSTLEIQRTEQGDSAMYLCASTQGAGTEAFFGQGTRLTVV.

The chain joins TRBV2 to TRBJ2-1; the D is unclear. V lost 8 bases, J lost 1 base, and 9 bases lay in between. The CDR3 runs to 13 residues. The germline V gene has CDR1 SNHLY and CDR2 FYNNEI. The CDR3 spells CASSSESYNEQFF. As DNA, the CDR3 is TGTGCCAGCTCTAGTGAATCCTACAATGAGCAGTTCTTC.

This clone was observed a handful of times. The chain carries TRBV5-1 and TRBJ2-7, with D maybe TRBD2 (5 bases). Germline-derived CDR1 and CDR2 are SGHRS and YFSETQ. The CDR3 contains 11 residues. V lost 4 bases and J 7 bases, leaving 9 bases between the germline ends. CDR3 in amino acids: CASSQPGEQYF. The CDR3 coding sequence is TGCGCCAGCAGCCAACCGGGGGAGCAGTACTTC.

The rearrangement uses TRBV7-8 and TRBJ2-3; tentative D call: TRBD1 (6 bases). Germline CDR1 reads SGHVS; CDR2 reads FQNEAQ. The CDR3 sequence is 15 residues long. V shed 8 bases and J shed 1 base, with 16 bases lying between them. The CDR3 reads CASWVYTGRTDTQYF. The CDR3 DNA reads TGTGCCAGCTGGGTTTATACAGGGCGCACAGATACGCAGTATTTT.

The chain joins TRBV27 to TRBJ1-5, with 10 bases fitting TRBD1. Losses at the gene ends were 6 bases for V and 2 bases for J; bases not matched to a gene: 4. Looked up from germline, CDR1 is MNHEY and CDR2 is SMNVEV (reference sequence). This CDR3 contains 15 residues. The CDR3 protein is CASREGTGGNQPQHF. For the CDR3, the DNA is TGTGCCAGCAGAGAGGGGACAGGGGGCAATCAGCCCCAGCATTTT.

This clone was counted a few times. The V and J genes are TRBV29-1 and TRBJ2-1; 13 bases align to TRBD2. With 3 bases clipped from V and 10 bases from J, the junction kept 9 bases outside the gene matches. Germline lookup yields CDR1 SQVTM and CDR2 ANQGSEA. The CDR3 runs to 15 residues. The CDR3 sequence: CSVDGTSGNTVEQFF. Here the CDR3 DNA reads TGCAGCGTTGACGGGACTAGCGGGAATACCGTCGAGCAGTTCTTC.

On this clone itself: Within the sample, other DNA sequences also encode this same CDR3. This chain links TRBV5-1 with TRBJ2-3; D remains ambiguous. Germline-derived CDR1 and CDR2 are SGHRS and YFSETQ. This CDR3 is 13 amino acids long. The V and J ends lost 0 bases and 4 bases respectively, with 6 bases between them. CDR3: CASSLDGSDTQYF. CDR3 coding DNA: TGCGCCAGCAGCTTGGACGGTTCAGATACGCAGTATTTT.

This clone appeared a few times. The CDR3 spells CASSSQVKGTEAFF. DNA for the CDR3: TGTGCCAGCAGCTCACAGGTAAAGGGGACTGAAGCTTTCTTT. This rearrangement joins TRBV7-9 to TRBJ1-1, with TRBD1 as a possible D gene (5 bases). CDR3 length equals 14 residues. From germline, CDR1 is SEHNR and CDR2 FQNEAQ (reference sequence). V lost 4 bases and J 5 bases, leaving 14 bases between the germline ends.

This clone showed up just a few times. The chain recombines TRBV7-9 with TRBJ1-2; possible D gene TRBD1, 5 bases. Germline CDR1 reads SEHNR; CDR2 reads FQNEAQ (reference sequence). The CDR3 spans 14 residues. V lost 4 bases to trimming and J lost 8 bases, with 17 bases between them. The CDR3 nucleotides read TGTGCCAGCAGCTCCACGGGACTTCGGGAGGGCTACACCTTC. As protein: CASSSTGLREGYTF. The full variable domain, in which reference TRBV7-9 and TRBJ1-2 provide the parts outside the CDR3, is DTGVSQNPRHKITKRGQNVTFRCDPISEHNRLYWYRQTLGQGPEFLTYFQNEAQLEKSRLLSDRFSAERPKGSFSTLEIQRTEQGDSAMYLCASSSTGLREGYTFGSGTRLTVV.

This clone has only a few counts. This rearrangement joins TRBV5-1 to TRBJ1-1; 10 nucleotides agree with TRBD1. V trimming: 9 bases; J trimming: 5 bases; junction bases outside the gene matches: 10. CDR3 length equals 14 residues. Germline CDR1 and CDR2: SGHRS and YFSETQ. The CDR3 region has the DNA TGCGCCACCAAGACAGGGGGCGCGGGGACTGAAGCTTTCTTT. Its translation is CATKTGGAGTEAFF.

This clone showed up many times. The chain recombines TRBV7-2 with TRBJ2-7; D unresolved. Germline lookup yields CDR1 SGHTA and CDR2 FQGNSA. Trimming pared 0 bases from V and 6 bases from J, leaving 6 bases between. The CDR3 covers 12 residues. The CDR3 DNA reads as TGTGCCAGCAGCTTAGCGAGCTTCGAGCAGTACTTC. This gives the protein CASSLASFEQYF.

This clone appeared a few times. An end of the junction does not agree with germline; a read error may underlie this. The CDR3 DNA reads as TGTGCCAGCAGTGATGGTAGCGGGGGGGGAAACGACTTC. Its protein is CASSDGSGGGNDF. The genes are TRBV2 and TRBJ2-4; 11 bases map to TRBD2. Per the germline V gene, CDR1 is SNHLY and CDR2 is FYNNEI. This CDR3 contains 13 residues. Using reference TRBV2 and TRBJ2-4 for the parts outside the CDR3, the full variable domain is EPEVTQTPSHQVTQMGQEVILRCVPISNHLYFYWYRQILGQKVEFLVSFYNNEISEKSEIFDDQFSVERPDGSNFTLKIRSTKLEDSAMYFCASSDGSGGGNDFGAGTRLSVL.

The chain links TRBV29-1 to TRBJ2-1, with D hard to call. V lost 7 bases and J lost 3, with 16 bases in between. This CDR3 spans 14 amino acids. Germline V gives CDR1 SQVTM, CDR2 ANQGSEA. The CDR3, as DNA: TGCAGCGCTACCTGGCGGTCTCGCTACAATGAGCAGTTCTTC. Protein: CSATWRSRYNEQFF.

The chain combines TRBV5-4 with TRBJ1-2, with no clear D. Germline V lookup: CDR1 SGHNT, CDR2 YYREEE (reference sequence). V was trimmed by 6 bases and J by 8 bases, leaving 17 bases between them. The CDR3 contains 13 residues. CDR3 DNA sequence: TGTGCCAGCACCCTAGACGTTATAAGGGGCTACACCTTC. Translating gives CASTLDVIRGYTF.

This clone has only a few counts. The chain uses TRBV5-4 and TRBJ1-6, with D possibly matching TRBD1 (5 bases). Trimming removed 6 bases at V and 5 bases at J, with 9 bases between. The CDR3 is 13 residues long. Germline CDR1 SGHNT, CDR2 YYREEE (reference sequence). Here the CDR3 reads CASNLGDNSPLHF. CDR3 sequence (DNA): TGTGCCAGCAACCTAGGGGATAATTCACCCCTCCACTTT. Drawing the rest from reference TRBV5-4 and TRBJ1-6, the complete variable domain is ETGVTQSPTHLIKTRGQQVTLRCSSQSGHNTVSWYQQALGQGPQFIFQYYREEENGRGNFPPRFSGLQFPNYSSELNVNALELDDSALYLCASNLGDNSPLHFGNGTRLTVT.

This clone was recorded a few times. Here the CDR3 DNA reads TGTGCCAGCAGTGAAAAGGGGTATGGCTACACCTTC. Translation: CASSEKGYGYTF. The genes are TRBV2 and TRBJ1-2; D might be TRBD1 (5 bases). The CDR3 runs to 12 residues. V lost 2 bases and J lost 5, with 6 bases in between. CDR1 is SNHLY, CDR2 FYNNEI, per germline.

V is TRBV6-6 and J is TRBJ1-6, with 9 bases that match TRBD1. V was pared by 2 bases and J by 11 bases, with 10 bases of the junction left unmatched. Germline V gene lookup returns CDR1 MNHNY and CDR2 SVGAGI (reference sequence). This CDR3 comprises 16 residues. CDR3 nucleotides: TGTGCCAGCAGTTACGATGTCGGACAGGGGAAAGCACCCCTCCACTTT. Residues: CASSYDVGQGKAPLHF.